The clone carrying this T cell receptor (beta chain) came up a few times. The germline V and J ends were trimmed by 4 bases and 0 bases, with 5 bases remaining between them. The CDR3 totals 14 residues. Germline V lookup: CDR1 SGHRS, CDR2 YFSETQ. It was with unique molecular identifiers that the TCRbeta library was prepared. TCRdb re-called the PCR reads with MiXCR, one entry per CDR3 protein. The sample lists 190,000 or so distinct CDR3 sequences, approximately 7% occurring once. This sample was taken from a study of T-cell reconstitution after alpha-beta-depleted transplantation in children. The sequence was obtained from a human donor who donated a stem cell graft to a child with Wiskott-Aldrich syndrome. The V gene is TRBV5-1, the J gene TRBJ1-6, with D unresolved. The source material was PBMCs from the stem cell graft donor, sampled from the stem cell graft. The CDR3 DNA reads as TGCGCCAGCAGCGAGGGCTCCTATAATTCACCCCTCCACTTT. This gives the protein CASSEGSYNSPLHF.